This TCR beta chain is from a study of T cell responses to AZD1222 COVID-19 vaccine. Study details: Pooling was applied to second doses at about 4 or about 12 weeks.

Points on this clone: The target antigen is unknown.

Here immunoSEQ multiplex PCR was the method, and the copy in TCRdb shows in-frame clones only, minus some. The sample has more than 110,000 clones, 85% to 95% seen once. Germline V gives CDR1 LGHDT, CDR2 YNNKEL (reference sequence). The CDR3 extends over 12 amino acids. The V and J ends lost 4 bases and 10 bases respectively, with 8 bases between them. General study points: Baseline seropositivity characterized only a handful of AZD1222 recipients. Dominant CD4 TCR responses targeted spike regions 160-218 and 743-854. Reportedly, nearly half the spike-specific TCRs target unmutated variant regions.

The sequence was collected from an adult in good health. The V call is TRBV3-1 (or the pseudogene TRBV3-2), the J call TRBJ1-6; unclear D gene. Specimen: peripheral blood, collected on day 0 of AZD1222 vaccination. In nucleotides, the CDR3 is TGTGCCAGCAGCCCGCAGGACTCACCCCTCCACTTT. Protein sequence: CASSPQDSPLHF.